The rows below give T cell receptor beta chains drawn from one sample of a study of Tregs in tolerant kidney transplant recipients. TCRdb keeps only in-frame clones here, not all; method: immunoSEQ multiplex PCR. Among roughly 80,000 clones listed, 95% to 98% were seen once. The material was CD4+ T cells from blood, obtained before the transplant. All receptors derive from a human donor who received a combined kidney and bone marrow transplant. The CDR3 runs from the conserved cysteine through the conserved F or W. D genes are given only for firm matches. The size field is filled for only some rows; it gives once, few, many or a size class.

D gene,J gene,clone size,V gene,CDR3 DNA,CDR3 protein
-,TRBJ1-4,-,TRBV19,TGTGCCAGTATCCCGGGGGGCGGGTCCCGAAAACTGTTTTTT,CASIPGGGSRKLFF
TRBD2,TRBJ2-7,-,TRBV5-1,TGCGCCAGCAGCTTGGGGGTACTCACCCATAGCGGGATCCACGAGCAGTACTTC,CASSLGVLTHSGIHEQYF
-,TRBJ1-3,-,TRBV4-1,TGCGCCAGCAGCCAAGTCGGTGACACCATATATTTT,CASSQVGDTIYF
TRBD1,TRBJ2-1,-,TRBV12-5,TGTTCCTCAGGTGGGGACAGCCGCTACAATGAGCAGTTCTTC,CSSGGDSRYNEQFF
TRBD1,TRBJ1-2,-,TRBV30,TGTGCCTGGAGCCCGGGACAGAAAGTCTATGGCTACACCTTC,CAWSPGQKVYGYTF
TRBD1,TRBJ1-5,-,TRBV7-8,TGTGCCAGCAGCCTAACGGACAGGGCGTATATTCAGCCCCAGCATTTT,CASSLTDRAYIQPQHF
TRBD2,TRBJ2-4,-,TRBV6-5,TGTGCCAGCACGGGAGGGCAGGGCATTCAGTACTTC,CASTGGQGIQYF
TRBD2,TRBJ2-5,once,TRBV7-2,TGTGCCAGCAGCTATAATAGCGGGGGGGCCTATCAAGAGACCCAGTACTTC,CASSYNSGGAYQETQYF
TRBD1,TRBJ2-2,once,TRBV28,TGTGCCATTAGGGGGCAGAACACCGGGGAGCTGTTTTTT,CAIRGQNTGELFF
TRBD2,TRBJ2-1,-,TRBV9,TGTGCCAGCAAGGGGCGATCTAGCGGGGACAATGAGCAGTTCTTC,CASKGRSSGDNEQFF
-,TRBJ1-1,-,TRBV2,TGTGCCAGCAGTGCCGACGGAGGCCCCAACACTGAAGCTTTCTTT,CASSADGGPNTEAFF
TRBD2,TRBJ2-7,-,TRBV7-2,TGTGCCAGCAGCTTAGCTAGCGGGAGCTACGAGCAGTACTTC,CASSLASGSYEQYF
TRBD1,TRBJ1-5,-,TRBV19,TGTGCCAGTAGTATAGTAGCAGGGGGTGGCAATCAGCCCCAGCATTTT,CASSIVAGGGNQPQHF
-,TRBJ2-5,-,TRBV5-5,TGTGCCAGCAGCTTTGACAGTGGTGAGACCCAGTACTTC,CASSFDSGETQYF
TRBD2,TRBJ2-7,-,TRBV4-1,TGCGCCAGCAGCCCACGGGGGGGATTAAACTACGAGCAGTACTTC,CASSPRGGLNYEQYF
TRBD2,TRBJ2-3,-,TRBV11-3,TGTGCCAGCAGCTTAGGGCAACTAGCGGGCACAGATACGCAGTATTTT,CASSLGQLAGTDTQYF
TRBD1,TRBJ2-7,-,TRBV18,TGTGCCAGCTCACCACGGGGCAACACAGGGGGTTTAGGCCCCGAGGACGAGCAGTACTTC,CASSPRGNTGGLGPEDEQYF
TRBD2,TRBJ2-1,-,TRBV25-1,TGTGCCAGCAGTGGCCCTAGCGGGGGGGCATACAATGAGCAGTTCTTC,CASSGPSGGAYNEQFF
-,TRBJ1-1,few,TRBV11-2,TGTGCCAGCAGCCCCGTCTTAGAAGAGAAGACTGAAGCTTTCTTT,CASSPVLEEKTEAFF
TRBD1,TRBJ1-3,-,TRBV30,TGTGCCCGGCGGACAGGTGGAGGAAACACCATATATTTT,CARRTGGGNTIYF
TRBD2,TRBJ2-3,-,TRBV14,TGTGCCAGCAGCCAACAAGCGGGGGCAATTAATACAGATACGCAGTATTTT,CASSQQAGAINTDTQYF
-,TRBJ1-1,few,TRBV4-1,TGCGCCAGCAGCCAAGGTCTGAACATGAACACTGAAGCTTTCTTT,CASSQGLNMNTEAFF
-,TRBJ2-7,-,TRBV4-3,TGCGCCAGCAGCCAAGTCGCAGGGGGAGGCGAGCAGTACTTC,CASSQVAGGGEQYF
-,TRBJ1-5,-,TRBV9,TGTGCCAGCAGCGTAGATGTATATCAGCCCCAGCATTTT,CASSVDVYQPQHF
-,TRBJ2-1,-,TRBV4-3,TGCGCCAGCAGCCCAGGAGGTTTCCTACACAATGAGCAGTTCTTC,CASSPGGFLHNEQFF
TRBD1,TRBJ1-6,-,TRBV7-9,TGTGCCAGCAGCTTAGCGGCCAGGGGGCGGTCACCCCTCCACTTT,CASSLAARGRSPLHF
TRBD2,TRBJ2-1,-,TRBV7-3,TGTGCCAGCAGCTTAAGAGCGGGAACTTACAATGAGCAGTTCTTC,CASSLRAGTYNEQFF
TRBD2,TRBJ2-7,-,TRBV29-1,TGCAGCGGTAGGGCTAGCGGGACTCACGAGCAGTACTTC,CSGRASGTHEQYF
TRBD1,TRBJ1-2,-,TRBV19,TGTGCCAGTAGTATGAGCTCTTCGCGGACAGGGGGGGTATTCCACTATGGCTACACCTTC,CASSMSSSRTGGVFHYGYTF
-,TRBJ2-1,-,TRBV7-8,TGTGCCAGCAGCTTATTTGGGACAGGGAGGTTTAGCGGGGGGAGGAATGAGCAGTTCTTC,CASSLFGTGRFSGGRNEQFF